These 3 T cell receptor beta chains share one sample of origin, sequenced in a study of early T cells in non-severe SARS-CoV-2 infection. TCRdb ran MiXCR on the 5' RACE reads and lists one entry per CDR3 protein. The sample includes around 78,000 distinct CDR3 sequences, over 13% of them seen just once. The specimen was whole blood. The receptors were gathered from an adult who was a healthcare worker with PCR-confirmed SARS-CoV-2 infection or an uninfected control (not recorded which).

The chain links TRBV28 to TRBJ2-7; 8 positions match TRBD2. This CDR3 has 14 amino acids. V shed 5 bases, J shed 0 bases, and the junction held 3 bases outside the gene matches. CDR1 and CDR2 from the germline V gene are MDHEN and SYDVKM. The CDR3 DNA follows: TGTGCCAGCAGTCTTAGCGGGGTCTCCTACGAGCAGTACTTC. The encoded protein is CASSLSGVSYEQYF.

The chain carries TRBV29-1 and TRBJ2-7; D unclear. Germline V gene data show CDR1 as SQVTM and CDR2 as ANQGSEA. V was trimmed by 4 bases and J by 1 base, leaving 11 bases between them. The CDR3 contains 13 residues. The CDR3 coding sequence is TGCAGCGTTGGAGTACTCACTTCCTACGAGCAGTACTTC. It specifies CSVGVLTSYEQYF.

The sample holds a few counts of this clonotype. This sequence joins TRBV7-9 and TRBJ2-1; TRBD2 is a possible D gene (6 bases). The CDR3 contains 15 residues. CDR1 is SEHNR and CDR2 is FQNEAQ in the germline V gene (reference sequence). V was pared by 5 bases and J by 2 bases, with 13 bases between. CDR3 protein: CASSPGRGTYNEQFF. CDR3 bases: TGTGCCAGCAGCCCGGGTCGCGGGACCTACAATGAGCAGTTCTTC.